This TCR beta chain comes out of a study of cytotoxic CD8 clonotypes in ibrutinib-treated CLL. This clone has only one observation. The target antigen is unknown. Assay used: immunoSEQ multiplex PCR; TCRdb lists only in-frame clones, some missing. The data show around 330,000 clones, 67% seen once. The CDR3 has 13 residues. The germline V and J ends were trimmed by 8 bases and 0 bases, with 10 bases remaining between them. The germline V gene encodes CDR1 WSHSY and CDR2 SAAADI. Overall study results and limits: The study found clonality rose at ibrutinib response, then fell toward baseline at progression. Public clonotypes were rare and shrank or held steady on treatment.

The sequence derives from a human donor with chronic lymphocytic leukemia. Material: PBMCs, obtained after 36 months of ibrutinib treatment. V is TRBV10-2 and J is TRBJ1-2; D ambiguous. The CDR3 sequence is CASSQVSNYGYTF. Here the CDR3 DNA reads TGCGCCAGCTCTCAGGTATCTAACTATGGCTACACCTTC.